This T cell receptor (beta chain) was identified during a study of T cell responses to AZD1222 COVID-19 vaccine. Broader study findings: Spike was spanned by vaccine-associated CD4 TCRs, which were dominant at 160-218 and 743-854.

Remarks on this clone: The target antigen is unknown.

V was pared by 5 bases and J by 7 bases, with 6 bases of the junction left unmatched. Germline CDR1 is SGHNT and CDR2 is YENEEA. The CDR3 has 15 residues. Clones were read by immunoSEQ multiplex PCR, and TCRdb kept only the in-frame ones, dropping some. Altogether 95,000 to 120,000 clones are present, around 84% being singletons, with the ten largest covering approximately 3.3%. The gene calls are TRBV11-3 and TRBJ2-2; 11 nucleotides line up with TRBD2. The sequencing used peripheral blood, collected on day 0 of AZD1222 vaccination. The source is an adult in good health. In nucleotides, the CDR3 is TGTGCCAGCAGCCTTACTAGCGGGGGTCTCGGGGAGCTGTTTTTT. This gives the protein CASSLTSGGLGELFF.